The 20 T cell receptor beta chains presented below share a single source sample, sequenced in a study of identical twins. A single record per CDR3 protein comes from TCRdb applying MiXCR to the 5' RACE reads. The sample has 300,000 to 400,000 distinct CDR3 sequences; 9% to 15% are singletons. A further study also used this sample, focusing on yellow fever vaccine responses in identical twins.

Material for sequencing was CD8+ T cells sorted from blood. These receptors all stem from a woman aged 18-29 years in good health.

The chain couples TRBV5-1 to TRBJ2-5, with 9 nucleotides matching TRBD1. CDR1 is SGHRS, CDR2 YFSETQ, per germline. The CDR3 runs to 13 residues. V was clipped by 5 bases and J by 2 bases; unmatched bases: 1. The CDR3 DNA reads TGCGCCAGCAGGACAGGGGGACAAGAGACCCAGTACTTC. Amino acid sequence: CASRTGGQETQYF.

This clonotype was seen a handful of times. CDR3 nucleotide sequence: TGTGCCAGCAGTACCCCGGGTGTTGGAAACACCATATATTTT. Amino acid sequence: CASSTPGVGNTIYF. J is TRBJ1-3 and V is TRBV25-1; D ambiguous. The germline CDR1 and CDR2 sequences are MGHDK and SYGVNS. The CDR3 has 14 amino acids. V was shortened by 5 bases and J by 3 bases, with 11 bases between the two germline ends.

This chain uses TRBV6-5 with TRBJ2-3, with D possibly being TRBD1 or TRBD2 (5 bases each). Trimming took off 0 bases at V and 6 bases at J, with 10 bases between the two ends. CDR1 is MNHEY and CDR2 is SVGAGI in the germline V gene. CDR3 length: 14 amino acids. The CDR3 protein is CASSYSQGGDTQYF. The CDR3 bases are TGTGCCAGCAGTTACTCCCAGGGCGGGGATACGCAGTATTTT.

This clonotype was found a few times. J is TRBJ2-5 and V is TRBV28; D ambiguous. The V and J ends lost 7 bases and 5 bases respectively, with 20 bases between them. The CDR3 totals 15 residues. The V gene's germline CDR1 is MDHEN and CDR2 SYDVKM. This chain's CDR3 is CASTYTGLGRETQYF. The CDR3 DNA follows: TGTGCCAGCACTTATACCGGGTTGGGCCGGGAGACCCAGTACTTC.

The V call is TRBV5-1, the J call TRBJ2-1; D may be TRBD2 (6 bases). Germline V gives CDR1 SGHRS, CDR2 YFSETQ. Trimming took off 0 bases at V and 4 bases at J, with 14 bases between the two ends. CDR3 size: 16 residues. CDR3: CASSLEGREAYNEQFF. CDR3 nucleotide sequence: TGCGCCAGCAGCTTGGAGGGCAGGGAGGCTTACAATGAGCAGTTCTTC.

This clonotype was observed a few times. The V gene is TRBV5-4, the J gene TRBJ2-3, with D tentatively TRBD2 (7 bases). From germline, CDR1 is SGHNT and CDR2 YYREEE (reference sequence). This CDR3 is built from 18 residues. V lost 3 bases, J lost 1 base, and 21 bases lay in between. The CDR3, as DNA: TGTGCCAGCAGCTGGGGGGGCCTAAGCCCTAGCGGCACAGATACGCAGTATTTT. Translation: CASSWGGLSPSGTDTQYF.

This rearrangement joins TRBV20-1 to TRBJ1-1; TRBD1 matches at 11 bases. Germline trimming cut 5 bases from V and 1 base from J; bases unmatched to any gene: 12. Germline V CDR1 and CDR2: DFQATT, SNEGSKA (reference sequence). This CDR3 is built from 17 residues. CDR3 nucleotide sequence: TGCAGTGCTTTTATTAGGGACAGGGGGACAGAGAACACTGAAGCTTTCTTT. Amino acids: CSAFIRDRGTENTEAFF.

The chain combines TRBV20-1 with TRBJ2-7; perhaps TRBD2 as D (5 bases). V lost 2 bases to trimming and J lost 0 bases, with 11 bases between them. Germline loops: CDR1 DFQATT, CDR2 SNEGSKA (reference sequence). CDR3 length equals 14 residues. DNA of the CDR3: TGCAGTGCTAGACGAGCGGAGAGCTCCTACGAGCAGTACTTC. This sequence encodes CSARRAESSYEQYF.

DNA of the CDR3: TGTGCCAGCAGTTTACGAGGGGCGATTTCCTACGAGCAGTACTTC. This sequence encodes CASSLRGAISYEQYF. This chain links TRBV27 with TRBJ2-7; D possibly uses TRBD1 or TRBD2 (5 bases each). Germline V gives CDR1 MNHEY, CDR2 SMNVEV (reference sequence). Trimming shortened V by 2 bases and J by 1 base, and 12 bases separated the two germline ends. This CDR3 has 15 residues.

J is TRBJ2-7 and V is TRBV7-2; D might be TRBD2 (6 bases). V was clipped by 5 bases and J by 5 bases, with 16 bases between them. The CDR3 is made up of 14 amino acids. Germline V gives CDR1 SGHTA, CDR2 FQGNSA. The CDR3 region has the DNA TGTGCCAGCAGCCCCCCGGGACTTCATAACGAGCAGTACTTC. Translated, it gives CASSPPGLHNEQYF.

CDR3 protein: CATSDLGGDTGELFF. The CDR3 nucleotides read TGTGCCACCAGTGATTTGGGAGGGGACACCGGGGAGCTGTTTTTT. V is TRBV24-1 and J is TRBJ2-2; TRBD2 might be the D (6 bases). CDR3 length: 15 residues. Germline V gene data show CDR1 as KGHDR and CDR2 as SFDVKD. The V end lost 0 bases, the J end lost 3 bases, and 7 bases lay between the germline ends.

This chain joins TRBV28 and TRBJ1-1; D not certain. Germline lookup yields CDR1 MDHEN and CDR2 SYDVKM. This CDR3 is 14 amino acids long. Between the trimmed V and J ends, which lost 2 bases and 3 bases, there was a span of 10 bases. The CDR3 sequence is CASSLRQRDTEAFF. CDR3 coding DNA: TGTGCCAGCAGTTTACGGCAGAGGGACACTGAAGCTTTCTTT.

This clonotype has only a few counts. This chain links TRBV28 with TRBJ2-3; D remains ambiguous. From germline, CDR1 is MDHEN and CDR2 SYDVKM. CDR3 length: 18 amino acids. V was shortened by 3 bases and J by 0 bases, with 19 bases between the two germline ends. CDR3 amino acids: CASSLPPTVGDSTDTQYF. The CDR3 nucleotides are TGTGCCAGCAGTTTGCCCCCAACCGTGGGCGACAGCACAGATACGCAGTATTTT.

The chain combines TRBV3-1 with TRBJ2-2, with 7 nucleotides matching TRBD2. Germline V gene data show CDR1 as LGHDT and CDR2 as YNNKEL (reference sequence). V gave up 4 bases and J gave up 7 bases; unmatched junction bases: 9. This CDR3 comprises 15 residues. The CDR3 reads CASSLGTPGGGELFF. DNA for the CDR3: TGTGCCAGCAGCCTCGGGACTCCGGGGGGCGGGGAGCTGTTTTTT.

This clonotype turned up a few times. This chain connects TRBV27 to TRBJ2-3, with D perhaps given as TRBD1 or TRBD2 (5 bases each). The CDR3 is 18 amino acids. V lost 4 bases and J lost 4, with 24 bases in between. CDR1 and CDR2 from the germline V gene are MNHEY and SMNVEV (reference sequence). Here the CDR3 reads CASSSSGALNSYSDTQYF. CDR3 DNA sequence: TGTGCCAGCAGTTCCTCCGGGGCCTTAAATAGTTACTCAGATACGCAGTATTTT.

To note about this clonotype: A junction end diverges from the germline sequence, so it may reflect a read error. The chain employs TRBV20-1 and TRBJ2-1; 16 bases are shared with TRBD2. Germline V lookup: CDR1 DFQATT, CDR2 SNEGSKA (reference sequence). The CDR3 runs to 17 residues. The CDR3 protein is CCARGLAGGPMVNEQFF. The CDR3 bases are TGCTGTGCTAGGGGACTAGCGGGAGGGCCCATGGTCAATGAGCAGTTCTTC.

This clonotype was counted a few times. The chain joins TRBV6-1 to TRBJ1-1, with unresolved D. The CDR3 has 15 residues. V lost 6 bases and J lost 1, with 15 bases in between. CDR1 is MNHNS, CDR2 SASEGT, per germline. CDR3 region: CASRRLGTPNTEAFF. The CDR3 coding sequence is TGTGCCAGCAGGAGGCTAGGAACACCGAACACTGAAGCTTTCTTT.

This clonotype appeared a few times. The rearrangement uses TRBV25-1 and TRBJ2-2; 8 nucleotides align to TRBD2. CDR3 size: 15 residues. Germline-derived CDR1 and CDR2 are MGHDK and SYGVNS. Unmatched junction bases numbered 5, after V lost 6 bases and J lost 2 bases. Written as DNA, the CDR3 is TGTGCCAGCAGATCACGGGAGGGCAACACCGGGGAGCTGTTTTTT. Translation: CASRSREGNTGELFF.

The chain links TRBV3-1 to TRBJ2-3; 8 bases fit TRBD2. Unmatched junction bases numbered 21, after V lost 4 bases and J lost 0 bases. This CDR3 is built from 21 residues. Germline V gives CDR1 LGHDT, CDR2 YNNKEL (reference sequence). The CDR3 reads CASSPISRTVTGGLSTDTQYF. The CDR3 DNA is TGTGCCAGCAGCCCCATTTCCCGAACCGTAACGGGGGGGCTGAGCACAGATACGCAGTATTTT.

This clonotype was recorded at least ten times. V usage is TRBV5-1 and J usage is TRBJ1-5; tentative D call: TRBD1 (6 bases). From germline, CDR1 is SGHRS and CDR2 YFSETQ. The CDR3 spans 15 residues. V was trimmed by 3 bases and J by 1 base, leaving 11 bases between them. The CDR3 sequence is CASSSGDLSNQPQHF. The CDR3 DNA reads as TGCGCCAGCAGCTCAGGGGACTTGAGCAATCAGCCCCAGCATTTT.